The clone carrying this TCR beta chain is a singleton in its sample. Original analysis: Amplifying reference gene primers gave estimates of nucleated cell counts. Only in-frame clones appear in the TCRdb table, and some are missing; sequencing was by immunoSEQ multiplex PCR. V, J and clone size are those of that table, while D and trimming were read from the DNA. Of over 250,000 clones in the sample, about 80% were seen once. The data belong to a study of blood T cell repertoires in COVID-19. Turning to the study itself: Samples came from the United States, Italy and Spain, spanning acute and convalescent COVID-19. From T cells, B-cell-depleted T cells, or PBMCs came the material, which was cDNA or gDNA.

This CDR3 region has 14 residues. V lost 6 bases, J lost 3 bases, and 11 bases lay in between. Germline V lookup: CDR1 LNHDA, CDR2 SQIVND (reference sequence). Material: peripheral blood. The receptor was isolated from a woman between 45 and 60 years old who had recovered from COVID-19. The chain joins TRBV19 to TRBJ1-4; a possible D gene is TRBD1 (5 bases). The CDR3 DNA reads TGTGCCAGTAGCCCCAGGGCGCCTAATGAAAAACTGTTTTTT. Encoded protein: CASSPRAPNEKLFF.